Listed here is a single T cell receptor (beta chain). Its antigen remains unidentified. The sample originates from a study of T cell repertoires in cytomegalovirus infection. At the level of the study: Public TCR beta signatures marked donors with CMV infection and the matching HLA. Study-level findings and limits: What dominated the ex vivo response were HLA-C-restricted CMV-specific TCR beta clonotypes.

CDR1 is SEHNR and CDR2 is FQNEAQ in the germline V gene (reference sequence). This CDR3 is built from 13 residues. Trimming removed 6 bases from V and 2 bases from J, with 10 bases in between. A single record per CDR3 protein comes from TCRdb applying MiXCR to the reads. Of approximately 300,000 distinct CDR3 sequences listed, roughly 25% are singletons. Source: cultured PBMCs, taken from culture after CMV antigen stimulation. This receptor was identified in a human donor in good health (CMV status not recorded). Some clones in this sample may be carry-over from other donors' samples. This chain uses TRBV7-9 with TRBJ2-5; TRBD1 might be the D (6 bases). CDR3 loop: CASRVDSQETQYF. The CDR3 coding sequence is TGTGCCAGCAGGGTGGACAGTCAAGAGACCCAGTACTTC.